This TCR beta chain was recovered during a study of OX40 agonist ivuxolimab in advanced cancers. Turning to this clone: Its antigen is unidentified.

Study-wide points: At 0.1-3.0 mg/kg, partial responders had clonal expansion among the lowest observed.

Germline V gene sequence: CDR1 SGHRS, CDR2 YFSETQ. The CDR3 loop spans 14 amino acids. Losses at the gene ends were 4 bases for V and 5 bases for J; bases not matched to a gene: 8. Profiling relied on immunoSEQ multiplex PCR, and the TCRdb table lists in-frame clones only, not all of them. Of more than 35,000 clones in the sample, under 85% were seen once. Individuals having autoimmune disease history or systemic immunosuppression were not enrolled. The sample here was CD4+ or CD8+ T cells sorted from blood, taken in a trial of the OX40 agonist ivuxolimab. The chain is built from TRBV5-1 and TRBJ1-1; 7 bases fit TRBD1. The receptor comes from an adult with an advanced solid tumor such as melanoma, head and neck, liver or kidney cancer. CDR3: CASSHRQGGTEAFF. CDR3 nucleotides: TGCGCCAGCAGCCACCGACAGGGAGGGACTGAAGCTTTCTTT.